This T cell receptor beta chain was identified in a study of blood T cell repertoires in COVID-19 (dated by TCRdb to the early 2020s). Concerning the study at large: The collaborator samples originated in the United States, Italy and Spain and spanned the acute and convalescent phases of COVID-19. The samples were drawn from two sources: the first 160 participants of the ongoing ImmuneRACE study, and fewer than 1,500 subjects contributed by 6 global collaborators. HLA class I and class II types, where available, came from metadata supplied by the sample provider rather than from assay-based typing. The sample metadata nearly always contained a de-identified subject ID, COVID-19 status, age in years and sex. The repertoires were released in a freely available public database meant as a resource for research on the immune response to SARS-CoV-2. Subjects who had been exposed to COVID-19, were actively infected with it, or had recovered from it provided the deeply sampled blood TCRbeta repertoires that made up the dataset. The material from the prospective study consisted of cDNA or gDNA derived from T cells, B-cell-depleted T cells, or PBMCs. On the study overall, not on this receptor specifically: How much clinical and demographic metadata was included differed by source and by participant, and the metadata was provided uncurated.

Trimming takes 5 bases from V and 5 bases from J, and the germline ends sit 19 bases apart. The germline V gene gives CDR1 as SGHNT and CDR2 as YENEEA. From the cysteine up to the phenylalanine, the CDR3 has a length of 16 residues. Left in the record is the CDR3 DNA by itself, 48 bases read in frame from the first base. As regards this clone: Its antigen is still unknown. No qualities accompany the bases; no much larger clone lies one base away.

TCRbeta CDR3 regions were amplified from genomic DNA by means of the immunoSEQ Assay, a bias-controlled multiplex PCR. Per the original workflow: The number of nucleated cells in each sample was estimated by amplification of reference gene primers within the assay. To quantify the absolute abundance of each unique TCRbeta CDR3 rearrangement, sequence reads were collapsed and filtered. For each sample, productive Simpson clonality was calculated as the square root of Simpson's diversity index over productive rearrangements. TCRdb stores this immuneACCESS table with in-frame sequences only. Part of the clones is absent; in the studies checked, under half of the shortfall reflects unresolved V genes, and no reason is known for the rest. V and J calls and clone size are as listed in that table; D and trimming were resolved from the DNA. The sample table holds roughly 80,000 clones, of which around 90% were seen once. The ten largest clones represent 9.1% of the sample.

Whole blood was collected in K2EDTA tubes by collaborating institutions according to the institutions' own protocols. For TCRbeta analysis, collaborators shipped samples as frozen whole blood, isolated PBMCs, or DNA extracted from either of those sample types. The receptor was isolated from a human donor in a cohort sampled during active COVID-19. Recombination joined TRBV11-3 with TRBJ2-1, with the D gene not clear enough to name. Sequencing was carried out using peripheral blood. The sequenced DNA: TGTGCCAGCAGCCGAACTCCCGACTCATTCGACAATGAGCAGTTCTTC. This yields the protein CASSRTPDSFDNEQFF.